This is a list of T cell receptor beta chains from one sample in a study of Ad26.COV2.S vaccination and SARS-CoV-2 variants. Sequencing was performed with immunoSEQ multiplex PCR; in TCRdb, only in-frame clones are kept and a portion is missing. Among 380,000 or so clones, 83% were seen once, and the ten largest hold more than 7%. This specimen was peripheral blood, taken in a trial of Ad26.COV2.S vaccine versus placebo. The source is a person between 18 and 65 years old who received the Ad26.COV2.S COVID-19 vaccine or a placebo. Each CDR3 is given with its conserved first and last residue. A D gene is named only where the DNA matches it firmly. Not all rows give a size; the values are once, few, many and, for expanded clones, a class.

D	size	V	J	CDR3	DNA
TRBD1	NA	TRBV7-9	TRBJ1-1	CASRHRQGRERTEAFF	TGTGCCAGCAGACATCGACAGGGACGGGAGAGGACTGAAGCTTTCTTT
NA	few	TRBV4-1	TRBJ1-5	CASSQDLQGHQPQHF	TGCGCCAGCAGCCAAGATCTGCAAGGGCATCAGCCCCAGCATTTT
NA	NA	TRBV5-5	TRBJ2-5	CASSLSRGSQETQYF	TGTGCCAGCAGCTTGTCCAGGGGCTCCCAAGAGACCCAGTACTTC
NA	once	TRBV5-1	TRBJ1-1	CASSSRTAGPTEAFF	TGCGCCAGCAGCTCGAGGACAGCAGGCCCCACTGAAGCTTTCTTT
NA	NA	TRBV7-9	TRBJ1-2	CASSFSGAGYTF	TGTGCCAGCAGCTTTTCTGGGGCGGGCTACACCTTC
NA	NA	TRBV24-1	TRBJ2-3	CATSDFEQVSSTDTQYF	TGTGCCACCAGTGATTTCGAACAGGTTTCTAGCACAGATACGCAGTATTTT
TRBD1	NA	TRBV5-4	TRBJ1-2	CASSPDRIIGYTF	TGTGCCAGCAGCCCGGACAGGATCATTGGCTACACCTTC
TRBD2	NA	TRBV2	TRBJ2-1	CASILTSGGANEQFF	TGTGCCAGCATTTTGACTAGCGGGGGGGCCAATGAGCAGTTCTTC
TRBD2	NA	TRBV7-8	TRBJ2-3	CASITRGLAGGTDHHTQYF	TGTGCCAGCATCACACGGGGACTAGCGGGGGGTACAGACCACCATACGCAGTATTTT
NA	NA	TRBV2	TRBJ2-5	CASSGGRGETQYF	TGTGCCAGCAGTGGGGGTCGGGGGGAGACCCAGTACTTC
NA	NA	TRBV6-5	TRBJ2-7	CASSGTSSPIYEQYF	TGTGCCAGCAGCGGGACCTCCAGCCCGATCTACGAGCAGTACTTC
NA	NA	TRBV9	TRBJ2-1	CASSVVNLRGSYNEQFF	TGTGCCAGCAGCGTGGTGAACCTCAGGGGCTCCTACAATGAGCAGTTCTTC
TRBD1	NA	TRBV7-2	TRBJ2-7	CASSTWTGGASEQYF	TGTGCCAGCAGCACCTGGACAGGGGGCGCTTCCGAGCAGTACTTC
NA	NA	TRBV18	TRBJ2-3	CASSPQRVGGADTQYF	TGTGCCAGCTCACCCCAAAGGGTTGGTGGGGCAGATACGCAGTATTTT
TRBD1	NA	TRBV2	TRBJ2-7	CASSMGQGSYEQYF	TGTGCCAGCAGCATGGGACAGGGATCCTACGAGCAGTACTTC
NA	NA	TRBV4-2	TRBJ1-1	CASSQESGLVEAFF	TGTGCCAGCAGCCAAGAATCAGGTTTAGTCGAAGCTTTCTTT
TRBD2	NA	TRBV3-1/TRBV3-2	TRBJ2-3	CASSQGGGLAADTQYF	TGTGCCAGCAGCCAAGGAGGTGGACTAGCGGCCGATACGCAGTATTTT